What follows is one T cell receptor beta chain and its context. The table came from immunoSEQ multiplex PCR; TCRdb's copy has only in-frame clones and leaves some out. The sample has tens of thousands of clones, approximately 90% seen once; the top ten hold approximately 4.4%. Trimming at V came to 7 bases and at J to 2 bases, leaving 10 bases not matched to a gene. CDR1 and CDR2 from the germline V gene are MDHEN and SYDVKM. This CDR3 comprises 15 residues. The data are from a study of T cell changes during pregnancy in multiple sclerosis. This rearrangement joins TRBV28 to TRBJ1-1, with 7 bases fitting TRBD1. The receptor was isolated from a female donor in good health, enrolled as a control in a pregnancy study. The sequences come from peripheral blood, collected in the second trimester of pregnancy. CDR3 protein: CASTREGQLNTEAFF. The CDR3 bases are TGTGCCAGCACTCGCGAGGGACAGCTAAACACTGAAGCTTTCTTT.